A selection of T cell receptor beta chains follows, all from one sample in a study of OX40 agonist ivuxolimab in advanced cancers. The protocol was immunoSEQ multiplex PCR, while the TCRdb copy is restricted to in-frame clones and leaves out a portion. The table records fewer than 25,000 clones, approximately 80% of them present only once. Material: CD4+ or CD8+ T cells sorted from blood, obtained in a trial of the OX40 agonist ivuxolimab. The receptor set was obtained from an adult with an advanced solid tumor such as melanoma, head and neck, liver or kidney cancer. Each CDR3 is given without its conserved first and last residue. The size field is filled for only some rows; it gives once, few, many or a size class.

V gene,J gene,clone size,CDR3 protein
TRBV5-4,TRBJ1-1,once,ASSLVAPSGTEAF
TRBV10-2,TRBJ1-3,once,ASSPGQAYTIY
TRBV14,TRBJ2-7,NA,ASSRGGPAGEQY
TRBV7-9,TRBJ2-3,NA,ASSLLAGGTDTQY
TRBV6-4,TRBJ2-1,NA,ARWTSGSNEQF
TRBV7-9,TRBJ2-7,NA,ASSFQGASYEQY
TRBV7-3,TRBJ2-7,NA,ASSIGPNYEQY
TRBV7-9,TRBJ2-1,NA,ASSMSYNEQF
TRBV10-3,TRBJ2-7,few,AISEPNYEQY
TRBV4-3,TRBJ2-7,NA,ASSQGLALGSYEQY
TRBV19,TRBJ2-4,NA,ASSIGGEGYENIQY
TRBV7-2,TRBJ2-5,NA,ASSASGTDSPSGETQY
TRBV11-2,TRBJ1-4,NA,ASSLEARVEEKLF
TRBV11-2,TRBJ1-1,NA,ASSLSGNTEAF
TRBV2,TRBJ2-5,NA,ASSEASGKETQY
TRBV13,TRBJ2-3,NA,ASSLLRGTQY
TRBV15,TRBJ2-3,few,ATSPLAGVTDTQY
TRBV7-7,TRBJ2-2,NA,ASSPGTGGELF
TRBV19,TRBJ1-5,NA,ASSIDRGRNQPQH
TRBV5-4,TRBJ2-2,few,ASSSLAGELF
TRBV5-1,TRBJ2-1,NA,ASSLVSGRDSYNEQF
TRBV4-1,TRBJ2-2,NA,ASSQDMARTGELF
TRBV5-1,TRBJ2-7,NA,ASSNRTSGNLYEQY
TRBV4-1,TRBJ2-3,NA,ASSQVGSTDTQY